This TCR beta chain was documented in a study of blood T cell repertoires in COVID-19. At the level of the study: The United States, Italy and Spain supplied acute and convalescent COVID-19 samples. T cells, B-cell-depleted T cells, or PBMCs supplied cDNA or gDNA.

The germline V gene encodes CDR1 SGDLS and CDR2 YYNGEE. With V trimmed by 2 bases and J by 5 bases, 9 bases remained unmatched. This CDR3 is 15 amino acids long. Per the authors' pipeline: For nucleated cells, counts were estimated from reference gene primer amplification. Here immunoSEQ multiplex PCR was the method, and the copy in TCRdb shows in-frame clones only, minus some. V, J and clone size are those of that table, while D and trimming were read from the DNA. The sample holds 95,000 to 120,000 clones, approximately 85% seen once. The TCR comes from a man aged 35-49 years with acute or convalescent COVID-19. J is TRBJ2-7 and V is TRBV9; 8 bases line up with TRBD1. Material for sequencing was peripheral blood. This chain's CDR3 is CASSVGTGVGNEQYF. CDR3 sequence (DNA): TGTGCCAGCAGCGTGGGGACAGGTGTGGGGAACGAGCAGTACTTC.